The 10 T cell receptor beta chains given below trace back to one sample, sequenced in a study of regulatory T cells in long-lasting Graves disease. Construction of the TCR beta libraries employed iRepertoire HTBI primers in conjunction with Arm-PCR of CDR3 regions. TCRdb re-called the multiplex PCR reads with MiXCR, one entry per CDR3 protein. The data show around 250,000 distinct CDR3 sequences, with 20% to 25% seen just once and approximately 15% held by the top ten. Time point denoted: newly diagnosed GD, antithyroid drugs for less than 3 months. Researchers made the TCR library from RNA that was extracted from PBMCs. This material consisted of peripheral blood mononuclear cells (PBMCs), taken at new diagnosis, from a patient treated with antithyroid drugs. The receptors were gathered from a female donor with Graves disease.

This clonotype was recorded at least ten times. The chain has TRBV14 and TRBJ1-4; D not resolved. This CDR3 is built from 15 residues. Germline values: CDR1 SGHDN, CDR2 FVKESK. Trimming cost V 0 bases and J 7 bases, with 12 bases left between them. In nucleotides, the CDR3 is TGTGCCAGCAGCCAAGATCGTCACGGCGGTGAAAAACTGTTTTTT. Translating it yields CASSQDRHGGEKLFF.

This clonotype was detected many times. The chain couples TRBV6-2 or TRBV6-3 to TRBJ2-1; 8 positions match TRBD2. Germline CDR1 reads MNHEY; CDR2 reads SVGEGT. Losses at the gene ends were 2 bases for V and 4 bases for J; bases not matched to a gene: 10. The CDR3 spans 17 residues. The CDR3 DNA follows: TGTGCCAGCAGTTACAGTCCCCCAGCGGGGGTTTACAATGAGCAGTTCTTC. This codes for CASSYSPPAGVYNEQFF.

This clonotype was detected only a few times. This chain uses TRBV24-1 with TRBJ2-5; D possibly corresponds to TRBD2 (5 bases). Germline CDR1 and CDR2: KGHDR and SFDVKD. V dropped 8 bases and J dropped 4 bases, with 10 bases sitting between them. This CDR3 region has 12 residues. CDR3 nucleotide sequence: TGTGCCACCAAGGGAGATCTAGAGACCCAGTACTTC. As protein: CATKGDLETQYF.

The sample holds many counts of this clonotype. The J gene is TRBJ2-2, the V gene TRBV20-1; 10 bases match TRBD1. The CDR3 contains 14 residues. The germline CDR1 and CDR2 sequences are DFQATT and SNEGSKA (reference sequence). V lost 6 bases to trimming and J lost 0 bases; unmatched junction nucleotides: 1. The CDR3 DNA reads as TGCAGTGCCGGGACAGGGGCGAACACCGGGGAGCTGTTTTTT. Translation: CSAGTGANTGELFF.

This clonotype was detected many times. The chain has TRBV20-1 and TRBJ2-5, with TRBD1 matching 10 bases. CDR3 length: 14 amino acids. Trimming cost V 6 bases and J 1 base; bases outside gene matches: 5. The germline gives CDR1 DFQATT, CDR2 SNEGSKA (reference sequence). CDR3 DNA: TGCAGTGCGACAGGGGGCCTTGTCCAAGAGACCCAGTACTTC. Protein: CSATGGLVQETQYF.

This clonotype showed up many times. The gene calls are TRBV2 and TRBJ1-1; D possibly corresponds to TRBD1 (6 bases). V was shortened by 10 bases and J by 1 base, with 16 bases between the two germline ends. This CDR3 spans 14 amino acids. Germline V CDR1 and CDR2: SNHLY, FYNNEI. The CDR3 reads CATYSGGWNTEAFF. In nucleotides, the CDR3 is TGTGCCACCTACTCCGGGGGCTGGAACACTGAAGCTTTCTTT.

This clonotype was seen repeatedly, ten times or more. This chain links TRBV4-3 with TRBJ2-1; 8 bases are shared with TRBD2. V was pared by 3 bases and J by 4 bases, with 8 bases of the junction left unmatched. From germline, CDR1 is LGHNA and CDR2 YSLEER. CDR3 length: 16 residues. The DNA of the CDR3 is TGCGCCAGCAGCCAGGACGCCGGGACTAGGTACAATGAGCAGTTCTTC. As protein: CASSQDAGTRYNEQFF.

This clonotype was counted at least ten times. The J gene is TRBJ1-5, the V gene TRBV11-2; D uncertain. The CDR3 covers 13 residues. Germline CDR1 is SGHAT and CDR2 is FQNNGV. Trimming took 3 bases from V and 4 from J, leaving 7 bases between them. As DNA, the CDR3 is TGTGCCAGCAGCTTGGACGAGAATCAGCCCCAGCATTTT. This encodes CASSLDENQPQHF.

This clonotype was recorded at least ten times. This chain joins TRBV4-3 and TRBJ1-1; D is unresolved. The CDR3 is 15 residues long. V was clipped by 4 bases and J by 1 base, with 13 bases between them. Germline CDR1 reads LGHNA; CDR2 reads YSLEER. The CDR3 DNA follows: TGCGCCAGCAGCCCAGACGCACACCCGAACACTGAAGCTTTCTTT. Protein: CASSPDAHPNTEAFF.

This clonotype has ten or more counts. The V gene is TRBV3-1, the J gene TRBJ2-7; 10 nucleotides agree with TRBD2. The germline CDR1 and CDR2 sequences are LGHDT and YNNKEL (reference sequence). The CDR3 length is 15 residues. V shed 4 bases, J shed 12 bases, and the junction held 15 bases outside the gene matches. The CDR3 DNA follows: TGTGCCAGCAGCCCTCGCGTCGGGCTAGCGGGAGTTATGTACTTC. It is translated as CASSPRVGLAGVMYF.